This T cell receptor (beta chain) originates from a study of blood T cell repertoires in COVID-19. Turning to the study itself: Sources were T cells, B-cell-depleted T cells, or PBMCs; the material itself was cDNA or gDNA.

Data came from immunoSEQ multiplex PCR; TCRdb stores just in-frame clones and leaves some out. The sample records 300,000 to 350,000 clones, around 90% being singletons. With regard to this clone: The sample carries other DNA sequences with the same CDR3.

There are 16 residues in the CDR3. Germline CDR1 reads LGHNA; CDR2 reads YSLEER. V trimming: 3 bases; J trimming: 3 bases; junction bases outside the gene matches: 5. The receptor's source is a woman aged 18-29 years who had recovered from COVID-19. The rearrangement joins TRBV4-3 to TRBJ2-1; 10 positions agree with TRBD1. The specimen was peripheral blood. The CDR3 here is CASSQRWDRGYNEQFF. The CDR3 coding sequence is TGCGCCAGCAGCCAGAGATGGGACAGGGGCTACAATGAGCAGTTCTTC.